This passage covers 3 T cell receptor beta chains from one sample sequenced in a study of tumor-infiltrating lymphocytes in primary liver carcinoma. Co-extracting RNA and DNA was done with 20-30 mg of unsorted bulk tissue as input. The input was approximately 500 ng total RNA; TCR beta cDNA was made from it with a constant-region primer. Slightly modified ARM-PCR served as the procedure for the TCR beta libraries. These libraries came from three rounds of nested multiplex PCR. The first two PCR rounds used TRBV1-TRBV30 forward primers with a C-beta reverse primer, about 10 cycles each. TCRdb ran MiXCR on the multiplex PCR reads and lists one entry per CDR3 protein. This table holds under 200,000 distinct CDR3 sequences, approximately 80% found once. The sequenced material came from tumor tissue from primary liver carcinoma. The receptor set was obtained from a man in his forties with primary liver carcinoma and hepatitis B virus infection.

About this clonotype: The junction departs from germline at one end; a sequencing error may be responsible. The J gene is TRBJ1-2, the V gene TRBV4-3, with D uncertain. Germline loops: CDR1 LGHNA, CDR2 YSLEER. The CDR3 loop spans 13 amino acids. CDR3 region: CTSSQAEGGGYTF. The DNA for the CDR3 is TGCACCAGCAGCCAAGCTGAGGGAGGAGGCTACACCTTC.

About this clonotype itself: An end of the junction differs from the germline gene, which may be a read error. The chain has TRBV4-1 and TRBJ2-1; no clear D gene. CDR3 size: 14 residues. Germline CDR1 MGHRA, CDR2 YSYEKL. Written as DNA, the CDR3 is TGCGCCAGCACCCAAGTTGAGGAATGGAATGAGCAGTTCTTC. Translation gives CASTQVEEWNEQFF.

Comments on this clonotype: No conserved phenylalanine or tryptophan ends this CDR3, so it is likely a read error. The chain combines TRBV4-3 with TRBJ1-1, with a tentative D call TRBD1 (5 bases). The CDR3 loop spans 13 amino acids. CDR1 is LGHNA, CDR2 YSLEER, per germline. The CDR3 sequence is CASSLGGFTEAFC. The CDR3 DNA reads TGTGCCAGCAGCCTCGGGGGGTTTACTGAAGCTTTCTGT.